This is a list of T cell receptor beta chains from one sample in a study of vaccination and CD4 T cells after COVID-19. Their recognized antigens are unknown. TCRdb passed the PCR reads through MiXCR, listing each CDR3 protein once. This table holds around 17,000 distinct CDR3 sequences, around 40% found once. The source was CD4+ T cells from blood, cultured in vitro, collected before SARS-CoV-2 vaccination. The origin of the receptors is a human donor who received a COVID-19 vaccine. Each CDR3 is given without its conserved first and last residue.

CDR3,V
ASDALAGGRGGELF,TRBV6-1
ASSLGGYQETQY,TRBV7-9
ASSPRTDYGYT,TRBV7-9
ASSDGGGLSGANVLT,TRBV25-1
ATSEPGQGVKSGYT,TRBV24-1
ASRLDPNYGYT,TRBV2
ASSYSGGANSPLH,TRBV6-5
ATSDFLDGGAGELF,TRBV24-1
ASSASGGNYGYT,TRBV6-1
ASSLALGNTIY,TRBV11-3
ASSRDGGTQETQY,TRBV2
ASSYRTSSGETQY,TRBV7-8
ASSRRGQAYYGYT,TRBV6-1
ASSDTQTSTDTQY,TRBV25-1
ASRWRGDTEAF,TRBV2
ASDPGGSGYT,TRBV6-2/TRBV6-3
AFVQQGVETQY,TRBV30
ASNGGQGITHSPLH,TRBV6-2/TRBV6-3
ATSEDGSQETQY,TRBV24-1
ASSLAGNQPQH,TRBV5-1
ASNFDRGSSYNEQF,TRBV19
ASGLVIETQY,TRBV2
ASSTGAGGQETQY,TRBV19
ASSPRQQNTGELF,TRBV18
ASSQGARNSPLH,TRBV25-1
ASSYSHPWGNQPQH,TRBV6-2/TRBV6-3
ASSYEGQDSPLH,TRBV6-5
ASSPLRGGVYEQY,TRBV7-9
ASSPLTGSNQPQH,TRBV6-1
ASSRRTPGDYGYT,TRBV7-9
ASLTPATPYTYEQY,TRBV23-1
ASSYPQGNYGYT,TRBV27
ASSSREGTIAEAF,TRBV6-5
ASSPPGQVDTEAF,TRBV4-2
SAVKPSDMFAEAF,TRBV20-1
ATSEGGGYGYT,TRBV24-1
ASSLGMNTGELF,TRBV7-9
ASSLGFAGASYGYT,TRBV12-3/TRBV12-4
ASSADRGITDTQY,TRBV6-1
ASSQPYDRSYEQY,TRBV27
ASSPGTGNSPLH,TRBV6-1
ASSPRTSGETQY,TRBV11-1